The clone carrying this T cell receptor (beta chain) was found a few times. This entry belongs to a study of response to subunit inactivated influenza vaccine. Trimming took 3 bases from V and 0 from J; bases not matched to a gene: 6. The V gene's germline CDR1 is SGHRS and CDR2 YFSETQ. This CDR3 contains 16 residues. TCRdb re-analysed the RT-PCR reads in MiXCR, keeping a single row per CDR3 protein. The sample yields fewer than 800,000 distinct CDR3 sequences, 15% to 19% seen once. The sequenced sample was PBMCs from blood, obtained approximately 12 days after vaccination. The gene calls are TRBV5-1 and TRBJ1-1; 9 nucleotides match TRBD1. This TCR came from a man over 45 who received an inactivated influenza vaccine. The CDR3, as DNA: TGCGCCAGCAGCTCTACAGGGGGCATCATGAACACTGAAGCTTTCTTT. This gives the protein CASSSTGGIMNTEAFF. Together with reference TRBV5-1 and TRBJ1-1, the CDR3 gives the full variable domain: KAGVTQTPRYLIKTRGQQVTLSCSPISGHRSVSWYQQTPGQGLQFLFEYFSETQRNKGNFPGRFSGRQFSNSRSEMNVSTLELGDSALYLCASSSTGGIMNTEAFFGQGTRLTVV.